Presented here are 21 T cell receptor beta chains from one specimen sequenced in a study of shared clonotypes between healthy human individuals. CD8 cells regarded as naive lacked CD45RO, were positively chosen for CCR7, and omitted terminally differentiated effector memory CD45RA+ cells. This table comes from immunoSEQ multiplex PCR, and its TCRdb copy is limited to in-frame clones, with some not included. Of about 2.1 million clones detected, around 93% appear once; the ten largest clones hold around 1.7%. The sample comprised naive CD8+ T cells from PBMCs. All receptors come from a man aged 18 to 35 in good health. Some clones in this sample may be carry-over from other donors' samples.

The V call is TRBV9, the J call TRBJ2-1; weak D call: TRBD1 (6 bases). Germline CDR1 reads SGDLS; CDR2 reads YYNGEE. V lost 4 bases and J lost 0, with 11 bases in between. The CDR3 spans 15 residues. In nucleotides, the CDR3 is TGTGCCAGCAGCTACGGACAGAGCTCCTACAATGAGCAGTTCTTC. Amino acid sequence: CASSYGQSSYNEQFF.

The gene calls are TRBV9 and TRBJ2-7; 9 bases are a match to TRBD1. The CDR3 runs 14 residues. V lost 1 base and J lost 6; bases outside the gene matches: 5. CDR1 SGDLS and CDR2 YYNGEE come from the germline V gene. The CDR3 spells CASSVLGQGSEQYF. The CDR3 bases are TGTGCCAGCAGCGTACTGGGACAGGGCTCCGAGCAGTACTTC.

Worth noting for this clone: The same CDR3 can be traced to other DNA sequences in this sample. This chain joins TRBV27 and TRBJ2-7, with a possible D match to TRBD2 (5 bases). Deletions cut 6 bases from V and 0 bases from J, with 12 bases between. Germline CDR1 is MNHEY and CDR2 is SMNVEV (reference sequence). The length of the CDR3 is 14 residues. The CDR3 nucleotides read TGTGCCAGCAGCTTTGGAGGCAGCTCCTACGAGCAGTACTTC. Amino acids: CASSFGGSSYEQYF.

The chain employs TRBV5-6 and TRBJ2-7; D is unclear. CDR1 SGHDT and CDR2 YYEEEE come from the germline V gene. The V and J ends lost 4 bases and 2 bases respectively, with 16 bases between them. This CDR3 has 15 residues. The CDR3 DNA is TGTGCCAGCAGCCCGGCGCCCGGCTCTACCTACGAGCAGTACTTC. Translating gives CASSPAPGSTYEQYF. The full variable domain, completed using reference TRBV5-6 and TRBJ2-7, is DAGVTQSPTHLIKTRGQQVTLRCSPKSGHDTVSWYQQALGQGPQFIFQYYEEEERQRGNFPDRFSGHQFPNYSSELNVNALLLGDSALYLCASSPAPGSTYEQYFGPGTRLTVT.

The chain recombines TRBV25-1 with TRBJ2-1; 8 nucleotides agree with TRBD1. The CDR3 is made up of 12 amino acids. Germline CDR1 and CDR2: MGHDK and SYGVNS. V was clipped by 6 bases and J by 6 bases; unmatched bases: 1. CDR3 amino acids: CASRTGGNEQFF. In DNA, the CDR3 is TGTGCCAGCAGAACAGGGGGCAATGAGCAGTTCTTC.

CDR3 region: CASSRPGGGQETQYF. The DNA of the CDR3 is TGTGCCAGCAGCCGCCCGGGGGGAGGGCAAGAGACCCAGTACTTC. The chain uses TRBV7-9 and TRBJ2-5; 7 bases are a match to TRBD2. The CDR3 length is 15 residues. CDR1 SEHNR and CDR2 FQNEAQ come from the germline V gene (reference sequence). V was pared by 5 bases and J by 2 bases, with 8 bases of the junction left unmatched. Complete variable domain (other parts from reference TRBV7-9 and TRBJ2-5): DTGVSQNPRHKITKRGQNVTFRCDPISEHNRLYWYRQTLGQGPEFLTYFQNEAQLEKSRLLSDRFSAERPKGSFSTLEIQRTEQGDSAMYLCASSRPGGGQETQYFGPGTRLLVL.

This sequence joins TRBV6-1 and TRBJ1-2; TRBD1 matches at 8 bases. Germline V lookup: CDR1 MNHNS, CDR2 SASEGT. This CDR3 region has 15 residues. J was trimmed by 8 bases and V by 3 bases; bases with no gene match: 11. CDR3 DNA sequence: TGTGCCAGCAGTGAGCCGGGGCAGGGGGCTGGGGGCTACACCTTC. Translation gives CASSEPGQGAGGYTF.

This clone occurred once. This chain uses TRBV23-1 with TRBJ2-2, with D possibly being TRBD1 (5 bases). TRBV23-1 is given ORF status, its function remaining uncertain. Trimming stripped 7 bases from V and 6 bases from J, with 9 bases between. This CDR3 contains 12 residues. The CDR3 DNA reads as TGCGCCAGCACCAGGGTGGCCGGGGAGCTGTTTTTT. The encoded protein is CASTRVAGELFF.

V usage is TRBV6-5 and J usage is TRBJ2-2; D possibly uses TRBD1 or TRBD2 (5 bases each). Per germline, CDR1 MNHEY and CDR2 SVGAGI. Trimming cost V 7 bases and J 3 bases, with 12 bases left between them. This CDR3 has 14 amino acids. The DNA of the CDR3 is TGTGCCAGCAACCCCGGGGCGGACACCGGGGAGCTGTTTTTT. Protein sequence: CASNPGADTGELFF.

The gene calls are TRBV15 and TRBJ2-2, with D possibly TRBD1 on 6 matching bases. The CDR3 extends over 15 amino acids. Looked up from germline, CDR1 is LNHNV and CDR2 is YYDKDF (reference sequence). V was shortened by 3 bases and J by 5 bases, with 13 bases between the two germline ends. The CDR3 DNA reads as TGTGCCACCAGCAGCAGGGGTGGTTGGACCGGGGAGCTGTTTTTT. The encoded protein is CATSSRGGWTGELFF.

The CDR3 DNA sequence: TGTGCCAGCAGCACCTTCGGGGAGCTGTTTTTT. Amino acid sequence: CASSTFGELFF. The V and J genes are TRBV5-5 and TRBJ2-2; D unresolved. CDR1 is SGHKS, CDR2 YYEKEE, per germline (reference sequence). Trimming removed 4 bases at V and 7 bases at J, with 5 bases between. The CDR3 covers 11 residues.

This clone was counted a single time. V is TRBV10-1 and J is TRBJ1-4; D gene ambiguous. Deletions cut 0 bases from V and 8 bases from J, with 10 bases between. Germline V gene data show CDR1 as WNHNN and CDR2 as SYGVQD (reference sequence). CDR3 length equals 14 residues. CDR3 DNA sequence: TGCGCCAGCAGTGAGTCGGTCCGGCAGGAAAAACTGTTTTTT. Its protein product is CASSESVRQEKLFF.

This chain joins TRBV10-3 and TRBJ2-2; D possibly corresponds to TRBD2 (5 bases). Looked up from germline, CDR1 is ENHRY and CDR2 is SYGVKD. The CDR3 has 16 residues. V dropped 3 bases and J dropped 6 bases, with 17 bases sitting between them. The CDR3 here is CAISDPEMRASGELFF. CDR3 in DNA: TGTGCCATCAGTGACCCCGAGATGAGGGCCTCCGGGGAGCTGTTTTTT.

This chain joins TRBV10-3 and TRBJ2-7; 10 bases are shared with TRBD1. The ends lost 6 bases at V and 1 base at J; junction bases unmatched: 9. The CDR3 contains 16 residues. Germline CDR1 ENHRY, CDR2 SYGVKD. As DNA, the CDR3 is TGTGCCATCAGCGTGTTCCGGGACAGGGGTTCCTACGAGCAGTACTTC. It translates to CAISVFRDRGSYEQYF.

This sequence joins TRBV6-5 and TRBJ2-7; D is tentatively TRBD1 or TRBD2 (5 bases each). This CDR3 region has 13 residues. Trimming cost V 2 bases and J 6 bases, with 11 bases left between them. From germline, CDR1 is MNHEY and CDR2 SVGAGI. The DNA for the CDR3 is TGTGCCAGCAGTTACGAGGGGAAGGGCGAGCAGTACTTC. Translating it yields CASSYEGKGEQYF.

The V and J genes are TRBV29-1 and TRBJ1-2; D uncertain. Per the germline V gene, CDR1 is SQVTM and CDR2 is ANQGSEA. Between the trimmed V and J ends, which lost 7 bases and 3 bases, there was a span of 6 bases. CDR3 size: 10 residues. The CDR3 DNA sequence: TGCAGCGCGCAGGACTATGGCTACACCTTC. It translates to CSAQDYGYTF.

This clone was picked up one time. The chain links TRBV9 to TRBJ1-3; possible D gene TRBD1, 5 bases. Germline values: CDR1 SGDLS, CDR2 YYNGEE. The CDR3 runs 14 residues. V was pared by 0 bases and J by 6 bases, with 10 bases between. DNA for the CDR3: TGTGCCAGCAGCGTAGAGGGACTCCTAAACACCATATATTTT. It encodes CASSVEGLLNTIYF.

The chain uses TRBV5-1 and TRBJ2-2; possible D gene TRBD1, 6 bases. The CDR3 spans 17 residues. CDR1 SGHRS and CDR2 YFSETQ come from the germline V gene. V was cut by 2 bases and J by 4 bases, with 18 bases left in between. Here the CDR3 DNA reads TGCGCCAGCAGCTTCTTCCAGGGGTTAGGACGCACCGGGGAGCTGTTTTTT. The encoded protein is CASSFFQGLGRTGELFF.

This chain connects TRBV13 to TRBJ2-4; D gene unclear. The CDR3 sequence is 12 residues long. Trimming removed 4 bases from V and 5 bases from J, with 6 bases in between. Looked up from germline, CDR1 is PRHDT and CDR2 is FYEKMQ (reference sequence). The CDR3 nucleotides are TGTGCCAGCAGCTCCCAGGAAAACATTCAGTACTTC. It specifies CASSSQENIQYF.

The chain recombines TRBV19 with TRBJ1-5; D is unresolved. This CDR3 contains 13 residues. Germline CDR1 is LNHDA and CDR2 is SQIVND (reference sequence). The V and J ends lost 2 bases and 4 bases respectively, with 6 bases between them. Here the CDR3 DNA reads TGTGCCAGTAGTATATTCCCTAATCAGCCCCAGCATTTT. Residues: CASSIFPNQPQHF.

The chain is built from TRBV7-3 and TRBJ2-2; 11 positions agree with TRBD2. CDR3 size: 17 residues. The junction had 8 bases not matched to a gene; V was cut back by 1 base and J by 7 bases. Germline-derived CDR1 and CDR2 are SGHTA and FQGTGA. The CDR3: CASSLSYSGRAGGELFF. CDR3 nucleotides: TGTGCCAGCAGCTTAAGTTATAGCGGGAGGGCCGGCGGGGAGCTGTTTTTT. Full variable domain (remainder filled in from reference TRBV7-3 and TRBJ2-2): GAGVSQTPSNKVTEKGKYVELRCDPISGHTALYWYRQSLGQGPEFLIYFQGTGAADDSGLPNDRFFAVRPEGSVSTLKIQRTERGDSAVYLCASSLSYSGRAGGELFFGEGSRLTVL.